This is a list of T cell receptor beta chains from one sample in a study of cytomegalovirus exposure and HLA in healthy donors. The table came from immunoSEQ multiplex PCR; TCRdb's copy has only in-frame clones and leaves some out. This sample has some 110,000 clones, with roughly 88% found just once. Sequences were obtained from PBMCs. The receptors were gathered from a young man in good health and CMV-seronegative. The CDR3 runs from the conserved cysteine through the conserved F or W. A D gene is named only where the DNA matches it firmly. Clone size appears in some rows only: once, few, many, or a class for an expanded clone.

V gene	J gene	clone size	D gene	CDR3 protein	CDR3 DNA
TRBV9	TRBJ1-2	NA	NA	CASSVRSNYGYTF	TGTGCCAGCAGCGTTAGGAGCAACTATGGCTACACCTTC
TRBV15	TRBJ1-3	few	NA	CATSYHGRSGNTIYF	TGTGCCACCAGCTACCACGGCAGGTCTGGAAACACCATATATTTT
TRBV30	TRBJ1-3	NA	NA	CAWSSASGNTIYF	TGTGCCTGGAGTAGCGCCTCTGGAAACACCATATATTTT
TRBV25-1	TRBJ2-5	NA	TRBD1	CASQQGVGETQYF	TGTGCCAGCCAACAGGGGGTCGGAGAGACCCAGTACTTC
TRBV6-5	TRBJ1-3	NA	NA	CASSYSAGRGNTIYF	TGTGCCAGCAGTTACTCAGCAGGGCGAGGAAACACCATATATTTT
TRBV4-1	TRBJ2-7	NA	TRBD1	CASSQDRGQGRTYEQYF	TGCGCCAGCAGCCAAGATCGGGGACAGGGAAGGACCTACGAGCAGTACTTC
TRBV7-9	TRBJ2-1	few	NA	CASSGRGAHNEQFF	TGTGCCAGCAGCGGGAGGGGGGCCCACAATGAGCAGTTCTTC
TRBV29-1	TRBJ2-7	few	TRBD2	CSVDREAGEQYF	TGCAGCGTTGATCGGGAGGCCGGCGAGCAGTACTTC
TRBV5-6	TRBJ1-6	few	NA	CASSLTRQRYSPLHF	TGTGCCAGCAGCTTGACACGACAGAGGTATTCACCCCTCCACTTT
TRBV18	TRBJ2-7	NA	NA	CASSLNDREQYF	TGTGCCAGCTCACTGAACGACAGGGAGCAGTACTTC
TRBV5-4	TRBJ2-7	NA	TRBD2	CASSSTGTSSYEQYF	TGTGCCAGCAGCTCGACCGGGACTAGCAGCTACGAGCAGTACTTC
TRBV19	TRBJ2-1	NA	NA	CASSIPQDVLSYNEQFF	TGTGCCAGTAGTATTCCCCAGGATGTACTCTCCTACAATGAGCAGTTCTTC
TRBV9	TRBJ2-1	NA	TRBD2	CASSPHLAGADNEQFF	TGTGCCAGCAGCCCCCATCTAGCGGGAGCAGACAATGAGCAGTTCTTC
TRBV5-1	TRBJ2-7	few	NA	CASSADSYEQYF	TGCGCCAGCAGCGCCGACAGTTACGAGCAGTACTTC
TRBV30	TRBJ2-7	NA	NA	CAWSVLGAYEQYF	TGTGCCTGGAGTGTACTGGGCGCCTACGAGCAGTACTTC
TRBV13	TRBJ2-3	NA	NA	CASSSRDTQYF	TGTGCCAGCAGCTCCAGAGATACGCAGTATTTT
TRBV18	TRBJ1-1	NA	NA	CASSPVPPMNTEAFF	TGTGCCAGCTCACCAGTTCCACCTATGAACACTGAAGCTTTCTTT
TRBV5-4	TRBJ2-2	few	NA	CASSLGGSGELFF	TGTGCCAGCAGCTTGGGAGGGTCCGGGGAGCTGTTTTTT
TRBV7-9	TRBJ2-1	once	NA	CASSLRNGAYNEQFF	TGTGCCAGCAGCTTACGAAACGGGGCCTACAATGAGCAGTTCTTC